This T cell receptor (beta chain) was identified during a study of T cell responses to AZD1222 COVID-19 vaccine. General study findings and limits: Only a handful of AZD1222 recipients were seropositive at baseline. Close to half of spike-specific TCRs reportedly recognize unmutated variant regions. Most donors were white British, females outnumbered males, and clonal diversity was possibly underestimated. An increase in Spike-specific TCR breadth and depth was observed after two AZD1222 doses.

Only in-frame clones appear in the TCRdb table, and some are missing; sequencing was by immunoSEQ multiplex PCR. The data hold about 120,000 clones, with over 75% observed a single time. Note on this clone: The antigen is unknown.

V was trimmed by 1 base and J by 0 bases, leaving 4 bases between them. The CDR3 runs 15 residues. CDR1 is SGHTA and CDR2 is FQGNSA in the germline V gene. The receptor was derived from an adult in good health. Sequenced here: peripheral blood, sampled on day 0 of AZD1222 vaccination. The chain recombines TRBV7-2 with TRBJ2-6; D not certain. CDR3 sequence (DNA): TGTGCCAGCAGCTTAGTAAGCTCTGGGGCCAACGTCCTGACTTTC. Its protein product is CASSLVSSGANVLTF.